This is a list of T cell receptor beta chains from one sample in a study of CD8+CD57+ T cells in acquired aplastic anemia. TCRdb fed the reads into MiXCR, producing one record per CDR3 protein. The sample carries more than 95,000 distinct CDR3 sequences, 40% recorded once. The sample was sorted CD4+, CD8+, or CD8+CD57+ T cells (not recorded which) from PBMCs. All receptors come from a human donor with aplastic anemia. Both conserved end residues are part of each CDR3. Fields, in order: D gene, V gene, J gene, clone size, CDR3 DNA, CDR3 protein. D genes are given only for firm matches. Size tells how often a clone was seen (once, few, many) or the class of an expanded clone, and some rows leave it out.

D: NA; V: TRBV5-1; J: TRBJ2-7; size: NA; DNA: TGCGCCAGCAGCTCCCCCTACGAGCAGTACTTC; CDR3: CASSSPYEQYF
D: NA; V: TRBV7-7; J: TRBJ2-3; size: NA; DNA: TGTGCCAGCAGTGCCCTTAACCAGGACAGCACACCAGATACGCAGTATTTT; CDR3: CASSALNQDSTPDTQYF
D: TRBD1; V: TRBV25-1; J: TRBJ2-3; size: NA; DNA: TGTGCCAGCAGTTGGACAGGGGGCGAGGCAGATACGCAGTATTTT; CDR3: CASSWTGGEADTQYF
D: TRBD1; V: TRBV24-1; J: TRBJ2-5; size: few; DNA: TGTGCCACCAGGTCCAGGGGGCGAGAGACCCAGTACTTC; CDR3: CATRSRGRETQYF
D: TRBD1; V: TRBV20-1; J: TRBJ2-7; size: many; DNA: TGCAGTGCCAGAGTTCGGGACAGGGGCCCCTCTAACTACGAGCAGTACTTC; CDR3: CSARVRDRGPSNYEQYF
D: TRBD2; V: TRBV11-3; J: TRBJ2-3; size: many; DNA: TGTGCCAGCAGCCGGACTAGCGGGAACACAGATACGCAGTATTTT; CDR3: CASSRTSGNTDTQYF
D: NA; V: TRBV24-1; J: TRBJ1-1; size: many; DNA: TGTGCCACCAGTGATGACGGTCGGGTAGGTTTCTTT; CDR3: CATSDDGRVGFF
D: NA; V: TRBV12-3/TRBV12-4; J: TRBJ2-5; size: many; DNA: TGTGCCAGCAGTTTAGGGATCAAAGAGACCCAGTACTTC; CDR3: CASSLGIKETQYF
D: TRBD2; V: TRBV20-1; J: TRBJ2-3; size: once; DNA: TGCAGTTGTACGGGGGGGATCACAGATACGCAGTATTTT; CDR3: CSCTGGITDTQYF
D: TRBD2; V: TRBV20-1; J: TRBJ2-7; size: NA; DNA: TGCAGTGCTAGAGATCCAGCGGGAACCTACGAGCAGTACTTC; CDR3: CSARDPAGTYEQYF
D: NA; V: TRBV19; J: TRBJ1-5; size: NA; DNA: TGTGCCAGTAGGTTTGACACTGATCAGCCCCAGCATTTT; CDR3: CASRFDTDQPQHF
D: TRBD1; V: TRBV29-1; J: TRBJ2-7; size: NA; DNA: TGCAGCGTAGGACAGGGAACTACCGAGCAGTACTTC; CDR3: CSVGQGTTEQYF
D: TRBD1; V: TRBV27; J: TRBJ1-3; size: few; DNA: TGTGCCAGCAAGGAAGGGGGCAGTGGAAACACCATATATTTT; CDR3: CASKEGGSGNTIYF
D: TRBD1; V: TRBV11-1; J: TRBJ1-6; size: NA; DNA: TGTGCCAGCAGCTTCTCCGGGACAGGGGGAGAATCACCCCTCCACTTT; CDR3: CASSFSGTGGESPLHF
D: TRBD2; V: TRBV20-1; J: TRBJ2-7; size: many; DNA: TGCAGTCTACGGCCTCGGGCGGGGGGGCATAACGAGCAGTACTTC; CDR3: CSLRPRAGGHNEQYF
D: NA; V: TRBV2; J: TRBJ1-5; size: NA; DNA: TGTGCCAGCAGTGTGTCACTAGCGTCAGATACGCAGCATTTT; CDR3: CASSVSLASDTQHF
D: NA; V: TRBV20-1; J: TRBJ1-5; size: NA; DNA: TGCAGTGCTAGTCGGCAGGCCCCCAATCAGCCCCAGCATTTT; CDR3: CSASRQAPNQPQHF
D: TRBD1; V: TRBV19; J: TRBJ1-1; size: many; DNA: TGTGCCAGTTCGGGACAGTGGGTACCTGAAGCTTTCTTT; CDR3: CASSGQWVPEAFF
D: TRBD1; V: TRBV12-5; J: TRBJ1-3; size: few; DNA: TGTGCTAGTGGTCCCGGGACAGGGGCAATTTCTGGAAACACCATATATTTT; CDR3: CASGPGTGAISGNTIYF
D: TRBD1; V: TRBV7-9; J: TRBJ1-3; size: NA; DNA: TGTGCCAGCAGCCCGGGGGGGACAGGGAGAAACACCATATATTTT; CDR3: CASSPGGTGRNTIYF
D: NA; V: TRBV15; J: TRBJ1-1; size: NA; DNA: TGTGCCACCAGCAGAGATCTAAGGGTTACTGAAGCTTTCTTT; CDR3: CATSRDLRVTEAFF
D: TRBD1; V: TRBV2; J: TRBJ2-3; size: NA; DNA: TGTGCCAGCAGACCGGGACAGGGGGGTACAGATACGCAGTATTTT; CDR3: CASRPGQGGTDTQYF
D: NA; V: TRBV7-2; J: TRBJ1-1; size: many; DNA: TGTGCCAGCAGTGGGGCCGGGGCATTTGTGAACACTGAAGCTTTCTTT; CDR3: CASSGAGAFVNTEAFF
D: NA; V: TRBV29-1; J: TRBJ2-3; size: many; DNA: TGCAGCGCCGAGGCCGGGATCAGCACAGATACGCAGTATTTT; CDR3: CSAEAGISTDTQYF
D: NA; V: TRBV19; J: TRBJ1-1; size: many; DNA: TGTGCCAGTAGTACTCGAGCTGGGGTTGTCACTGAAGCTTTCTTT; CDR3: CASSTRAGVVTEAFF
D: NA; V: TRBV7-9; J: TRBJ2-7; size: NA; DNA: TGTGCCAGCAGTAACACGGCATCCTACGAGCAGTACTTC; CDR3: CASSNTASYEQYF